This entry features one T cell receptor beta chain sequence. This CDR3 spans 13 amino acids. CDR1 is ENHRY, CDR2 SYGVKD, per germline. Trimming cost V 7 bases and J 0 bases, with 10 bases left between them. As to treatment: some 20 received Ad26.COV2.S at low or high dose, single or two shots; about 5 received placebo; per-sample allocation not given. The samples date from day 63 after the first vaccine or placebo injection. The source of the sample is a study of Ad26.COV2.S vaccination and SARS-CoV-2 variants. Whole-study context: Trial arm assignment for the donor was COV1001 Ad26.COV2.S. The authors gave Ad26.COV2.S intramuscularly, either once or twice 56 days apart.

The assay was immunoSEQ multiplex PCR, and TCRdb's table has in-frame clones only and misses some. The data show 510,000 or so clones, with roughly nine tenths seen just once and 13% held by the top ten. The receptor was isolated from a person aged 18 to 59 who received the Ad26.COV2.S COVID-19 vaccine or a placebo. Sequencing was performed on peripheral blood, taken in a trial of Ad26.COV2.S vaccine versus placebo. The chain links TRBV10-3 to TRBJ2-7, with D maybe TRBD1 (6 bases). The CDR3 here is CAITGANSYEQYF. Written as DNA, the CDR3 is TGTGCCATCACAGGGGCGAACTCCTACGAGCAGTACTTC.